Below are 26 T cell receptor beta chains sequenced from a single sample in a study of shared clonotypes between healthy human individuals (dated by TCRdb to the early 2020s). The library relied on the immunoSEQ multiplex PCR assay. This immuneACCESS table, as held by TCRdb, lists in-frame sequences with V and J called but not all clones. Of the missing ones, under half trace to an unresolved V gene in checked studies; the others have no known cause. The sample table shows hundreds of thousands of clones, and around 72% are seen once. Under 2% of the sample goes to the ten largest clones. Material: memory CD4+ T cells sorted from blood. Read against the paper, the sample's cell subset or site label means: CD45RA-negative fraction. The source is a woman in her 30s in good health.

The genes are TRBV29-1 and TRBJ2-5; 9 nucleotides match TRBD2. Looked up from germline, CDR1 is SQVTM and CDR2 is ANQGSEA. Trimming took 6 bases from V and 6 from J; bases not matched to a gene: 5. The CDR3 totals 12 residues. CDR3 bases: TGCAGCGTCGGACTAGCGTTGCAGACCCAGTACTTC. This translates into CSVGLALQTQYF.

This clone has only a few counts. V and J are TRBV19 and TRBJ1-5; D perhaps matches TRBD1 (5 bases). This CDR3 is 13 amino acids long. Trimming took 4 bases from V and 4 from J, leaving 8 bases between them. CDR1 and CDR2 from the germline V gene are LNHDA and SQIVND (reference sequence). The CDR3 is CASSTQGNQPQHF. CDR3 coding DNA: TGTGCCAGTAGTACTCAGGGTAATCAGCCCCAGCATTTT.

V is TRBV29-1 and J is TRBJ2-5; D unresolved. Germline V CDR1 and CDR2: SQVTM, ANQGSEA. With 4 bases removed from V and 5 bases from J, the gap between germline ends came to 5 bases. The CDR3 contains 10 residues. The CDR3 DNA is TGCAGCGTTGGAGAGGAGACCCAGTACTTC. This translates into CSVGEETQYF.

The chain carries TRBV19 and TRBJ2-4, with a weak D call TRBD1 (5 bases). Germline assignment: CDR1 LNHDA and CDR2 SQIVND (reference sequence). V lost 7 bases to trimming and J lost 7 bases, with 8 bases between them. The CDR3 totals 11 residues. CDR3 amino acids: CASKGLNIQYF. The CDR3 DNA reads TGTGCCAGTAAGGGGCTGAACATTCAGTACTTC.

The chain is built from TRBV4-1 and TRBJ2-2; D possibly uses TRBD1 or TRBD2 (5 bases each). V was trimmed by 1 base and J by 5 bases, leaving 20 bases between them. Germline-derived CDR1 and CDR2 are MGHRA and YSYEKL. CDR3 length equals 18 residues. CDR3 sequence: CASSQGIPGPLGTGELFF. The CDR3 DNA reads TGCGCCAGCAGCCAAGGTATTCCGGGGCCTTTAGGGACCGGGGAGCTGTTTTTT.

This clone was recorded a few times. The rearrangement links TRBV28 to TRBJ2-1; the D gene could be TRBD1 or TRBD2 (5 bases each). CDR1 is MDHEN and CDR2 is SYDVKM in the germline V gene. The CDR3 contains 13 residues. The V gene lost 8 bases and the J gene lost 5 bases, with 13 bases spanning the gap. DNA of the CDR3: TGTGCCAGCCTTCGGGACCTGCACAATGAGCAGTTCTTC. Its protein is CASLRDLHNEQFF.

Worth noting for this clone: The sample contains more than one DNA sequence encoding this CDR3. The chain uses TRBV5-1 and TRBJ1-3, with D unresolved. Trimming removed 2 bases at V and 0 bases at J, with 9 bases between. In germline, CDR1 is SGHRS, CDR2 YFSETQ. This CDR3 is built from 15 residues. CDR3 region: CASSLPQSSGNTIYF. The CDR3 DNA reads as TGCGCCAGCAGCTTACCTCAAAGCTCTGGAAACACCATATATTTT.

The chain uses TRBV27 and TRBJ1-5; D gene unclear. Per the germline V gene, CDR1 is MNHEY and CDR2 is SMNVEV (reference sequence). Trimming pared 2 bases from V and 0 bases from J, leaving 5 bases between. This CDR3 has 14 amino acids. CDR3 sequence (DNA): TGTGCCAGCAGTTTAAGGAATAGCAATCAGCCCCAGCATTTT. This encodes CASSLRNSNQPQHF.

The chain links TRBV18 to TRBJ2-1; 8 bases are a match to TRBD2. The length of the CDR3 is 16 residues. Germline assignment: CDR1 KGHSH and CDR2 LQKENI. The trim removed 1 base at V and 7 bases at J, leaving 9 bases unmatched. The CDR3 loop is CASSPRSSSGLNEQFF. Here the CDR3 DNA reads TGTGCCAGCTCACCACGGTCGTCTAGCGGGTTGAATGAGCAGTTCTTC.

For the CDR3, the DNA is TGTGCCAGCAGTTTAGTTGGTGGAGCGGCGGGAAACACCATATATTTT. Translating it yields CASSLVGGAAGNTIYF. The gene calls are TRBV28 and TRBJ1-3; no clear D. The CDR3 has 16 amino acids. V was trimmed by 2 bases and J by 4 bases, leaving 15 bases between them. Germline CDR1 is MDHEN and CDR2 is SYDVKM.

V gene TRBV15 combines with J gene TRBJ1-2; D is undetermined. The CDR3 sequence is 13 residues long. Trimming shortened V by 3 bases and J by 9 bases, and 14 bases separated the two germline ends. The germline V gene encodes CDR1 LNHNV and CDR2 YYDKDF (reference sequence). CDR3 region: CATSRIEGDRYTF. CDR3 bases: TGTGCCACCAGCAGGATCGAAGGTGATCGCTACACCTTC.

The rearrangement joins TRBV5-4 to TRBJ1-1, with TRBD1 identical over 7 bases. The CDR3 consists of 13 residues. The germline V gene encodes CDR1 SGHNT and CDR2 YYREEE (reference sequence). V dropped 5 bases and J dropped 4; count of bases not matched to a gene: 5. In DNA, the CDR3 is TGTGCCAGCAGACGGGACAGAGTCACTGAAGCTTTCTTT. It yields the protein CASRRDRVTEAFF.

This rearrangement joins TRBV7-9 to TRBJ2-7, with TRBD2 as a possible D gene (5 bases). CDR1 SEHNR and CDR2 FQNEAQ come from the germline V gene (reference sequence). The length of the CDR3 is 15 residues. Trimming shortened V by 5 bases and J by 2 bases, and 16 bases separated the two germline ends. This chain's CDR3 is CASSQEGGGPYEQYF. The CDR3 nucleotides read TGTGCCAGCAGCCAAGAAGGAGGTGGGCCCTACGAGCAGTACTTC.

This clone has more than one count but fewer than ten. The V and J genes are TRBV7-9 and TRBJ1-4; D may be TRBD1 (6 bases). CDR1 and CDR2 (germline): SEHNR, FQNEAQ (reference sequence). The length of the CDR3 is 14 residues. Trimming removed 5 bases at V and 7 bases at J, with 14 bases between. The DNA for the CDR3 is TGTGCCAGCAGCCCCCGACAGGAGGGTGAAAAACTGTTTTTT. It specifies CASSPRQEGEKLFF. Full variable domain (outside the CDR3, taken from reference TRBV7-9 and TRBJ1-4): DTGVSQNPRHKITKRGQNVTFRCDPISEHNRLYWYRQTLGQGPEFLTYFQNEAQLEKSRLLSDRFSAERPKGSFSTLEIQRTEQGDSAMYLCASSPRQEGEKLFFGSGTQLSVL.

This clone has just one count. V gene TRBV6-1 combines with J gene TRBJ2-7; a weak D match, TRBD2 (6 bases). Trimming took off 6 bases at V and 2 bases at J, with 17 bases between the two ends. Per germline, CDR1 MNHNS and CDR2 SASEGT. The CDR3 covers 15 residues. CDR3 sequence: CASRARESTTYEQYF. The DNA of the CDR3 is TGTGCCAGCAGAGCCCGGGAGTCTACAACCTACGAGCAGTACTTC.

This clone was found a few times. The rearrangement uses TRBV28 and TRBJ1-5; D ambiguous. Per the germline V gene, CDR1 is MDHEN and CDR2 is SYDVKM. The CDR3 runs 12 residues. V lost 4 bases and J lost 4, with 5 bases in between. In nucleotides, the CDR3 is TGTGCCAGCAGTTGGGCAAATCAGCCCCAGCATTTT. Translation gives CASSWANQPQHF.

The gene calls are TRBV19 and TRBJ1-4, with D unresolved. V lost 7 bases to trimming and J lost 0 bases, with 9 bases between them. Germline CDR1 and CDR2: LNHDA and SQIVND (reference sequence). The CDR3 has 14 amino acids. For the CDR3, the DNA is TGTGCCAGTACCTGGGGATCAACTAATGAAAAACTGTTTTTT. This codes for CASTWGSTNEKLFF.

This sequence joins TRBV4-1 and TRBJ1-4, with D unresolved. CDR1 is MGHRA, CDR2 YSYEKL, per germline. The CDR3 is 13 amino acids. Trimming stripped 4 bases from V and 8 bases from J, with 11 bases between. The CDR3 loop is CASSRNRGEKLFF. The CDR3, as DNA: TGCGCCAGCAGCCGAAACAGAGGGGAAAAACTGTTTTTT.

The genes are TRBV11-2 and TRBJ2-7; D unclear. From germline, CDR1 is SGHAT and CDR2 FQNNGV. Trimming removed 2 bases at V and 3 bases at J, with 5 bases between. The CDR3 consists of 12 residues. CDR3 nucleotides: TGTGCCAGCAGCTTACTCAACTACGAGCAGTACTTC. Translating gives CASSLLNYEQYF.

J is TRBJ1-5 and V is TRBV21-1; TRBD1, the table's D call, was not compared with the DNA. TRBV21-1 is deemed a pseudogene. The CDR3 runs 16 residues. The DNA of the CDR3 is TGTGCCAGCACCACCCCGGCTAGGGGGCACAATCAGCCCCAGCATTTT. This translates into CASTTPARGHNQPQHF.

Here the CDR3 reads CASRLGTANTEAFF. CDR3 nucleotide sequence: TGTGCCAGCAGATTGGGGACAGCGAACACTGAAGCTTTCTTT. V and J are TRBV28 and TRBJ1-1; TRBD1 aligns across 7 bases. The CDR3 totals 14 residues. V shed 6 bases and J 1 base; nucleotides not matched to a gene: 5. Germline CDR1 is MDHEN and CDR2 is SYDVKM.

The sample holds one count of this clone. V gene TRBV2 combines with J gene TRBJ2-7; 8 nucleotides match TRBD2. Germline V gene sequence: CDR1 SNHLY, CDR2 FYNNEI. With V trimmed by 7 bases and J by 6 bases, 11 bases remained unmatched. The CDR3 length is 14 residues. In nucleotides, the CDR3 is TGTGCCAGCACCCCCAGGACTAGCAGGAGCGAGCAGTACTTC. Protein: CASTPRTSRSEQYF.

The genes are TRBV6-1 and TRBJ1-5, with TRBD1 as a possible D gene (6 bases). Germline CDR1 is MNHNS and CDR2 is SASEGT. The V gene lost 2 bases and the J gene lost 7 bases, with 9 bases spanning the gap. The CDR3 contains 13 residues. This CDR3 is CASSEIRGQPQHF. For the CDR3, the DNA is TGTGCCAGCAGTGAAATCAGGGGCCAGCCCCAGCATTTT.

The chain combines TRBV5-4 with TRBJ2-6; perhaps TRBD1 as D (5 bases). The CDR3 contains 18 residues. V was shortened by 2 bases and J by 4 bases, with 19 bases between the two germline ends. CDR1 and CDR2 (germline): SGHNT, YYREEE (reference sequence). The CDR3 here is CASSLVFVGAAGANVLTF. The CDR3 nucleotides read TGTGCCAGCAGCTTAGTATTCGTTGGGGCGGCAGGGGCCAACGTCCTGACTTTC.

This chain links TRBV30 with TRBJ1-2, with D possibly being TRBD1 (5 bases). Germline CDR1 and CDR2: GTSNPN and SVGIG (reference sequence). The CDR3 runs 15 residues. V shed 3 bases and J shed 0 bases, with 14 bases lying between them. DNA of the CDR3: TGTGCCTGGAGGCCAACCGGGGCTTCTAACTATGGCTACACCTTC. This codes for CAWRPTGASNYGYTF.

There are a few counts of this clone. J is TRBJ1-1 and V is TRBV6-5; TRBD1 is a possible D gene (6 bases). The CDR3 is made up of 12 amino acids. V lost 5 bases and J 10 bases, leaving 14 bases between the germline ends. From germline, CDR1 is MNHEY and CDR2 SVGAGI. CDR3 sequence reads: CASSRTGWRAFF. Here the CDR3 DNA reads TGTGCCAGCAGTCGAACAGGGTGGAGAGCTTTCTTT.